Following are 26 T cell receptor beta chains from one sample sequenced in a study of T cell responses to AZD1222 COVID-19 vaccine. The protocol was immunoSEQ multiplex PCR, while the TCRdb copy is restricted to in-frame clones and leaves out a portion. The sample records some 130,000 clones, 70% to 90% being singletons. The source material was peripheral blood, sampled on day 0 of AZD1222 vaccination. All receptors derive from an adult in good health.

CDR3 sequence: CASSQASRNYGYTF. The CDR3 region has the DNA TGTGCCAGCAGCCAAGCAAGCCGCAACTATGGCTACACCTTC. The J gene is TRBJ1-2, the V gene TRBV3-1 (or the pseudogene TRBV3-2); D gene uncertain. The length of the CDR3 is 14 residues. V was trimmed by 1 base and J by 2 bases, leaving 8 bases between them. From germline, CDR1 is LGHDT and CDR2 YNNKEL (reference sequence).

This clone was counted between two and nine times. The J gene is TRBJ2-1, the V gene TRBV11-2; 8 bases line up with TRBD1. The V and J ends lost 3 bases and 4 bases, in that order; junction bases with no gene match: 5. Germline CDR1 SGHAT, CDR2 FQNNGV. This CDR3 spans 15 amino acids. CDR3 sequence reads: CASSFYRGRYNEQFF. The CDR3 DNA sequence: TGTGCCAGCAGCTTTTACAGGGGGAGGTACAATGAGCAGTTCTTC. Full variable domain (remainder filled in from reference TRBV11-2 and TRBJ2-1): EAGVAQSPRYKIIEKRQSVAFWCNPISGHATLYWYQQILGQGPKLLIQFQNNGVVDDSQLPKDRFSAERLKGVDSTLKIQPAKLEDSAVYLCASSFYRGRYNEQFFGPGTRLTVL.

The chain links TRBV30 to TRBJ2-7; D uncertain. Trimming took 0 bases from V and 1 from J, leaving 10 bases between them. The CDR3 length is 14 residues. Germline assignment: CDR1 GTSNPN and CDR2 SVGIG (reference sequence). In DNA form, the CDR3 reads TGTGCCTGGAGTGTGCAAGCGCCTTCCTACGAGCAGTACTTC. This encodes CAWSVQAPSYEQYF.

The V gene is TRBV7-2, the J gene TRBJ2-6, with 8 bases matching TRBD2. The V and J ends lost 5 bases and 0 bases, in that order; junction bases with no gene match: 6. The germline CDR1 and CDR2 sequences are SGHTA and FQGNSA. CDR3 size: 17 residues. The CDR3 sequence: CASSPSGLSSGANVLTF. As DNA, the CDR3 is TGTGCCAGCAGCCCTAGCGGGCTTAGCTCTGGGGCCAACGTCCTGACTTTC. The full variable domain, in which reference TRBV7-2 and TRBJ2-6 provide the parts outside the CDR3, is GAGVSQSPSNKVTEKGKDVELRCDPISGHTALYWYRQSLGQGLEFLIYFQGNSAPDKSGLPSDRFSAERTGGSVSTLTIQRTQQEDSAVYLCASSPSGLSSGANVLTFGAGSRLTVL.

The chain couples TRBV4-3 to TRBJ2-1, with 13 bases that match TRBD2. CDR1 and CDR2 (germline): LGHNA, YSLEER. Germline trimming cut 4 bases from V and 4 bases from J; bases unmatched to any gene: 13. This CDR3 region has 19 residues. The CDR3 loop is CASSPLQTSGRAAYNEQFF. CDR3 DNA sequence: TGCGCCAGCAGCCCACTCCAAACTAGCGGGAGGGCCGCGTACAATGAGCAGTTCTTC.

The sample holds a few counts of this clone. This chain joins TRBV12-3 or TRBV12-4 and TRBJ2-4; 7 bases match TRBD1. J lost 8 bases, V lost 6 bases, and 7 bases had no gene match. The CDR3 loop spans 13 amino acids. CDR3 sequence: CASSPGQADIQYF. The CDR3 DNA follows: TGTGCCAGCAGCCCCGGACAGGCGGACATTCAGTACTTC.

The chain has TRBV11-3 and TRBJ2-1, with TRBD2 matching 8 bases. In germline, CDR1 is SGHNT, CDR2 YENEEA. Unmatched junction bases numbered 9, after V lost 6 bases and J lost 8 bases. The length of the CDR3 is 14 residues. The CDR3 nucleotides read TGTGCCAGCAGTTTCGGGGGGGGCAGCTATGAGCAGTTCTTC. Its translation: CASSFGGGSYEQFF.

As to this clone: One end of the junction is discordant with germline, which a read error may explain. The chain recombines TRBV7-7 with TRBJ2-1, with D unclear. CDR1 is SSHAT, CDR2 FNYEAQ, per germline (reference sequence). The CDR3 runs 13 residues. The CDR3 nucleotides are TGTGCCAGCAGCTTAACAATCTACGATGAGCAGTTCTTC. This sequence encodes CASSLTIYDEQFF. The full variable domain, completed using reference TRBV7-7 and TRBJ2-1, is GAGVSQSPRYKVTKRGQDVTLRCDPISSHATLYWYQQALGQGPEFLTYFNYEAQPDKSGLPSDRFSAERPEGSISTLTIQRTEQRDSAMYRCASSLTIYDEQFFGPGTRLTVL.

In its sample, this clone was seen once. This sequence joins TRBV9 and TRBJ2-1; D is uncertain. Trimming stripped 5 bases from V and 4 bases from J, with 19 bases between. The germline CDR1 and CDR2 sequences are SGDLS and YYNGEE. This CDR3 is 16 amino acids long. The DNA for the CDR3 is TGTGCCAGCAGTGCGAACCCTCAACTAAATTACAATGAGCAGTTCTTC. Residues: CASSANPQLNYNEQFF.

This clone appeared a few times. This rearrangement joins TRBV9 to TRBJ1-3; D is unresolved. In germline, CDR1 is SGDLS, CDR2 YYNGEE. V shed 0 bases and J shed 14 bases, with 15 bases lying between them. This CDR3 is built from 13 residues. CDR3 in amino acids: CASSVERDTPLYF. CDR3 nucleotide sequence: TGTGCCAGCAGCGTAGAGAGGGATACCCCCCTATATTTT.

The chain's CDR3 is CASSISAVLAKNIQYF. The DNA for the CDR3 is TGTGCCAGTAGTATTTCGGCGGTTCTAGCCAAAAACATTCAGTACTTC. The chain uses TRBV19 and TRBJ2-4, with D uncertain. V gave up 3 bases and J gave up 0 bases, with 12 bases separating them. The CDR3 totals 16 residues. In germline, CDR1 is LNHDA, CDR2 SQIVND (reference sequence).

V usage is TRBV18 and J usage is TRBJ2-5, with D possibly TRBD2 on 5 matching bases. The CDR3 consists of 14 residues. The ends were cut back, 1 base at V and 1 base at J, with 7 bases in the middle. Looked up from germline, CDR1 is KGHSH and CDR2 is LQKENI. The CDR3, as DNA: TGTGCCAGCTCACCACGGAGCGGCCAAGAGACCCAGTACTTC. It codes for CASSPRSGQETQYF. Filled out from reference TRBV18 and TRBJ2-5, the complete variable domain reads NAGVMQNPRHLVRRRGQEARLRCSPMKGHSHVYWYRQLPEEGLKFMVYLQKENIIDESGMPKERFSAEFPKEGPSILRIQQVVRGDSAAYFCASSPRSGQETQYFGPGTRLLVL.

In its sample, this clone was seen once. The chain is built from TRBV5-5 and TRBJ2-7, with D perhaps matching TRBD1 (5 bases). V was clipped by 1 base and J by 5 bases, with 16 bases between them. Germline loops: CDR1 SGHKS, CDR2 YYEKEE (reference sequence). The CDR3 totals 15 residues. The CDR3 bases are TGTGCCAGCAGCTTGAATGGGGTAAGGGGCCACGAGCAGTACTTC. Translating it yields CASSLNGVRGHEQYF.

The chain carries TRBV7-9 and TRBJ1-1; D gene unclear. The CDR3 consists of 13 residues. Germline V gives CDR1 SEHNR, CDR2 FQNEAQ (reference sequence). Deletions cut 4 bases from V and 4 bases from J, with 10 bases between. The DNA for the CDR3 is TGTGCCAGCAGCTCTTTCGGCGGCACTGAAGCTTTCTTT. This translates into CASSSFGGTEAFF.

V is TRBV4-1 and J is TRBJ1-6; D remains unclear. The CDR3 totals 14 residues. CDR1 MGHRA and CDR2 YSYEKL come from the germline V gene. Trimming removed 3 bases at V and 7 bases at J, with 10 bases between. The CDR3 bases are TGCGCCAGCAGCCAGGAACCTTTAAATTCACCCCTCCACTTT. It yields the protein CASSQEPLNSPLHF.

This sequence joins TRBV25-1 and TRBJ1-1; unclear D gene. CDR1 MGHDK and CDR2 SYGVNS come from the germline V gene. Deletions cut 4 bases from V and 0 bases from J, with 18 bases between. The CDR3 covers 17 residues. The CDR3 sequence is CASSVTKTSNLNTEAFF. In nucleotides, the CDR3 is TGTGCCAGCAGTGTTACAAAAACTTCTAACTTGAACACTGAAGCTTTCTTT.

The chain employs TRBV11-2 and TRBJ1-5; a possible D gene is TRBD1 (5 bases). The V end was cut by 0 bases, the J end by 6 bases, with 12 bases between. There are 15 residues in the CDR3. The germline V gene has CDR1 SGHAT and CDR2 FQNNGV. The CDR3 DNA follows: TGTGCCAGCAGCTTAGATAGGGGCCCCACTCAGCCCCAGCATTTT. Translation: CASSLDRGPTQPQHF. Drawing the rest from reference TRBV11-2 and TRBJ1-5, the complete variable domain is EAGVAQSPRYKIIEKRQSVAFWCNPISGHATLYWYQQILGQGPKLLIQFQNNGVVDDSQLPKDRFSAERLKGVDSTLKIQPAKLEDSAVYLCASSLDRGPTQPQHFGDGTRLSIL.

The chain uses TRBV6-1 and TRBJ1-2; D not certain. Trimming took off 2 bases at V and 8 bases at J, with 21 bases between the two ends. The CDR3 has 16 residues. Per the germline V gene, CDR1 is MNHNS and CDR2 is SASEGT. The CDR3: CASSEHPQKPDQGYTF. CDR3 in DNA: TGTGCCAGCAGTGAACACCCGCAGAAGCCTGATCAAGGCTACACCTTC.

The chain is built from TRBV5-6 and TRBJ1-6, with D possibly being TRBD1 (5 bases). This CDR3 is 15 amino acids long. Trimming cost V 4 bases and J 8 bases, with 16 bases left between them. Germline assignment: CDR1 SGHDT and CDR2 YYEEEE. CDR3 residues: CASSVGFGAYSPLHF. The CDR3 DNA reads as TGTGCCAGCAGCGTGGGGTTCGGGGCCTATTCACCCCTCCACTTT.

CDR3 DNA: TGTGCCAGCAGCTTAGCAGGGGGGGGGAGCACAGATACGCAGTATTTT. Translated: CASSLAGGGSTDTQYF. This sequence joins TRBV7-6 and TRBJ2-3, with D possibly being TRBD2 (7 bases). The CDR3 has 16 residues. Trimming removed 0 bases from V and 0 bases from J, with 10 bases in between. The V gene's germline CDR1 is SGHVS and CDR2 FNYEAQ.

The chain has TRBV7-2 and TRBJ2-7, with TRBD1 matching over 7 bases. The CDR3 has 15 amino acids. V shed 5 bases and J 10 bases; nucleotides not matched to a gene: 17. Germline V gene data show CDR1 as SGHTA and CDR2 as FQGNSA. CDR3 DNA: TGTGCCAGCAGCATTGACGGGACAGTCAACAACCTCCAGTACTTC. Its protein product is CASSIDGTVNNLQYF. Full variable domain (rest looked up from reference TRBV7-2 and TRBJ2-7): GAGVSQSPSNKVTEKGKDVELRCDPISGHTALYWYRQSLGQGLEFLIYFQGNSAPDKSGLPSDRFSAERTGGSVSTLTIQRTQQEDSAVYLCASSIDGTVNNLQYFGPGTRLTVT.

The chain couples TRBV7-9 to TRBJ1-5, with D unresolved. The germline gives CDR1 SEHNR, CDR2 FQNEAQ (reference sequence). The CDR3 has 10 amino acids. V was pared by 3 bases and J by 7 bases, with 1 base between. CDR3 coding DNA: TGTGCCAGCAGCTTCCAGCCCCAGCATTTT. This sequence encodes CASSFQPQHF.

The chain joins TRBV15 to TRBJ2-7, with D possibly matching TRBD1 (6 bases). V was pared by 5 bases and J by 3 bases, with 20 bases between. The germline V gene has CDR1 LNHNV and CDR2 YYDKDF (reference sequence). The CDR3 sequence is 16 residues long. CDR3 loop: CATSEGVWTDGYEQYF. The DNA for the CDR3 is TGTGCCACCAGCGAGGGGGTGTGGACGGACGGCTACGAGCAGTACTTC.

CDR3 nucleotide sequence: TGTGCCAGCAGTTACAATAAACAGGGTACAGAGACCCAGTACTTC. The encoded protein is CASSYNKQGTETQYF. The chain combines TRBV6-2 or TRBV6-3 with TRBJ2-5, with D possibly being TRBD1 (6 bases). Trimming shortened V by 2 bases and J by 4 bases, and 14 bases separated the two germline ends. The CDR3 totals 15 residues. CDR1 and CDR2 from the germline V gene are MNHEY and SVGEGT.

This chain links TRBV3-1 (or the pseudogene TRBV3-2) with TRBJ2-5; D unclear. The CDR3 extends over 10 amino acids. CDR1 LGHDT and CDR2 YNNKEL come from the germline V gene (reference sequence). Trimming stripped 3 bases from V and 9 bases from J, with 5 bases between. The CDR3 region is CASSHGSQYF. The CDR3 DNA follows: TGTGCCAGCAGCCATGGGTCCCAGTACTTC.

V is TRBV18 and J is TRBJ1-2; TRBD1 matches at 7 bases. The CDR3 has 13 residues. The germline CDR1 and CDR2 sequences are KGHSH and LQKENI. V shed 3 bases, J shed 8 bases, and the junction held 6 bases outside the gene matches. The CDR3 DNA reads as TGTGCCAGCTCACCCGACAGGGAAGGAGGCTACACCTTC. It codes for CASSPDREGGYTF.